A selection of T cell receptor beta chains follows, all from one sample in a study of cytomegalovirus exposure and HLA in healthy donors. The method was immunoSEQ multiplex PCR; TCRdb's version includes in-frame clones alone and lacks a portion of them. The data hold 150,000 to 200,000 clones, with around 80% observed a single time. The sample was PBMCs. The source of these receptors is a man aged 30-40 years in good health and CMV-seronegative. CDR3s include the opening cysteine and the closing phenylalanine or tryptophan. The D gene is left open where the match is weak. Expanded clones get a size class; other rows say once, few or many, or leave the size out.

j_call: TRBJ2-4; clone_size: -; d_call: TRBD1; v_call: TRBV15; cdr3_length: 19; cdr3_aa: CATSRATTGGNLAKNIQYF; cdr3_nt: TGTGCCACCAGCAGAGCTACTACAGGGGGAAACCTAGCCAAAAACATTCAGTACTTC
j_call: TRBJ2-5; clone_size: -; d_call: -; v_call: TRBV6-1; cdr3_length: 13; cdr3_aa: CASSEWHQETQYF; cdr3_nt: TGTGCCAGCAGTGAATGGCACCAAGAGACCCAGTACTTC
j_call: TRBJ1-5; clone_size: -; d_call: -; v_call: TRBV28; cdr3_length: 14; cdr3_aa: CASRQTGNNQPQHF; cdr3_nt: TGTGCCAGCAGACAGACAGGAAACAATCAGCCCCAGCATTTT
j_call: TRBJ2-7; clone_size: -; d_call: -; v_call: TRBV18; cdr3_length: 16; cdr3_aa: CASSPLRAGSSYEQYF; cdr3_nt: TGTGCCAGCTCACCACTTAGGGCGGGGAGTTCCTACGAGCAGTACTTC
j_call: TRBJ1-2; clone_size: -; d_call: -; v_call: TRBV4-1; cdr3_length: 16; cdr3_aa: CASSQGSRGANYGYTF; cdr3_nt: TGCGCCAGCAGCCAAGGGTCTAGGGGTGCCAACTATGGCTACACCTTC
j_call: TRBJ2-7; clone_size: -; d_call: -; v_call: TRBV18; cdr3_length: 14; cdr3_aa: CASSPRGVGGEQYF; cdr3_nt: TGTGCCAGCTCACCACGGGGGGTCGGGGGCGAGCAGTACTTC
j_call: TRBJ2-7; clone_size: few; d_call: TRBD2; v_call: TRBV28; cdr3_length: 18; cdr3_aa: CASSAPGQSGRPSYEQYF; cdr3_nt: TGTGCCAGCAGTGCCCCCGGACAGAGCGGGAGACCAAGCTACGAGCAGTACTTC
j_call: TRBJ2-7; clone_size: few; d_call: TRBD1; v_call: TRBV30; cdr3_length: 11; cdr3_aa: CARQGTYEQYF; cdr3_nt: TGTGCCAGACAGGGCACCTACGAGCAGTACTTC
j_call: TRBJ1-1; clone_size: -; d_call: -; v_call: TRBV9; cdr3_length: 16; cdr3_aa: CASSVGAGSSYTEAFF; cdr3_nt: TGTGCCAGCAGCGTAGGCGCCGGGAGCAGCTACACTGAAGCTTTCTTT
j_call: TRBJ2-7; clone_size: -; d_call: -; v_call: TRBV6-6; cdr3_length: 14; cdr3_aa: CASRSLSGGYEQYF; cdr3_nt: TGTGCCAGCAGATCCCTGTCCGGGGGCTACGAGCAGTACTTC
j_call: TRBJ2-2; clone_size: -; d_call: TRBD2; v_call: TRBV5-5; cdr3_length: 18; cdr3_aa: CASSLRLAGGPNTGELFF; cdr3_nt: TGTGCCAGCAGCCTAAGACTAGCGGGAGGGCCTAACACCGGGGAGCTGTTTTTT
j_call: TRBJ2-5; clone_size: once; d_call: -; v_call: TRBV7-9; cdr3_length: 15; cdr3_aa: CATEFVYYPTPSQYF; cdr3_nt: TGTGCCACCGAGTTCGTTTACTATCCGACTCCCTCGCAGTACTTC
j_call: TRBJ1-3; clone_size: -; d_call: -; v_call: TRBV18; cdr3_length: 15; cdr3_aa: CASSPLESSGNTIYF; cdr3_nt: TGTGCCAGCTCACCACTAGAGAGCTCTGGAAACACCATATATTTT
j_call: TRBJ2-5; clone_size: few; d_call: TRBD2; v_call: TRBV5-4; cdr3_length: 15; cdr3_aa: CASSITSGKQETQYF; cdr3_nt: TGTGCCAGCAGCATAACTAGCGGGAAACAAGAGACCCAGTACTTC
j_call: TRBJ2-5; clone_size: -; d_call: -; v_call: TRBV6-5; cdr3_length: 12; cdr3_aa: CASSRGEETQYF; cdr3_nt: TGTGCCAGCAGCCGAGGAGAAGAGACCCAGTACTTC
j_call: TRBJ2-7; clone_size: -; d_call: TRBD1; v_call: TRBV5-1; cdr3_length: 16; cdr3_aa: CASSLEQGAAGYEQYF; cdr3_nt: TGCGCCAGCAGCTTGGAACAGGGGGCCGCAGGCTACGAGCAGTACTTC
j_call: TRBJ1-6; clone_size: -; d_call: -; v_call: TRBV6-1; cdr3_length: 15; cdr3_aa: CASSVTGQINSPLHF; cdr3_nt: TGTGCCAGCAGTGTCACGGGACAAATTAATTCACCCCTCCACTTT
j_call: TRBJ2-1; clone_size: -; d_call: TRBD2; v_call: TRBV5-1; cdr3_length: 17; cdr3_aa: CASSLLGGSSSYNEQFF; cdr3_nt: TGCGCCAGCAGCTTGTTGGGGGGGTCAAGTTCCTACAATGAGCAGTTCTTC
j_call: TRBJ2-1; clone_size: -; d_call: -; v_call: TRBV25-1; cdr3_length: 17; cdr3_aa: CASSEYSAGSYYNEQFF; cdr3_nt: TGTGCCAGCAGTGAATATTCGGCAGGGTCTTACTACAATGAGCAGTTCTTC
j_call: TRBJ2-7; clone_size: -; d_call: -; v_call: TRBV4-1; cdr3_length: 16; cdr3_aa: CASSQDTPGMSYEQYF; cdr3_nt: TGCGCCAGCAGCCAAGACACTCCAGGCATGTCCTACGAGCAGTACTTC
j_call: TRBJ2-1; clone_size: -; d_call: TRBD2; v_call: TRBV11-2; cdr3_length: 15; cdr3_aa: CASSIGTSGLNEQFF; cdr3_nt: TGTGCCAGCAGCATAGGGACTAGCGGATTAAATGAGCAGTTCTTC
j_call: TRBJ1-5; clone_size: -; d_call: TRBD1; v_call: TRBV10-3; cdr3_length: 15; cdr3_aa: CAISEGGGSNQPQHF; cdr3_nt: TGTGCCATCAGTGAGGGAGGGGGCAGCAATCAGCCCCAGCATTTT
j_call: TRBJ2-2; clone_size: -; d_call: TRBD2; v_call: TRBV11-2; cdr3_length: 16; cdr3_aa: CASSLSGRANTGELFF; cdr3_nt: TGTGCCAGCAGCCTTAGCGGGAGGGCGAACACCGGGGAGCTGTTTTTT
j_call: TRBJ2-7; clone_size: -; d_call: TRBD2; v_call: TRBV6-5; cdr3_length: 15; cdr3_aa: CASSPTRLAGDEQYF; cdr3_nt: TGTGCCAGCAGTCCCACCCGACTAGCGGGGGACGAGCAGTACTTC
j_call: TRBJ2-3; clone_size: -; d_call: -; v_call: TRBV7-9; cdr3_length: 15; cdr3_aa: CASSWLAASTDTQYF; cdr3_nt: TGTGCCAGCAGCTGGTTAGCGGCTAGCACAGATACGCAGTATTTT
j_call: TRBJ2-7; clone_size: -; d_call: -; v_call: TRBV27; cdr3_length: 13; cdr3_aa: CASTLRPGYEQYF; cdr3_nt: TGTGCCAGCACTCTCCGACCGGGCTACGAGCAGTACTTC
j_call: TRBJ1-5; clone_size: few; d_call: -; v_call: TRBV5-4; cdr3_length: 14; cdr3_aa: CASSNRESNQPQHF; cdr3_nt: TGTGCCAGCAGCAACAGGGAGAGCAATCAGCCCCAGCATTTT
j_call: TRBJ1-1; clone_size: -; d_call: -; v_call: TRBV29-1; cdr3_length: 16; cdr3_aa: CSVGILKGSVNTEAFF; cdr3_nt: TGCAGCGTTGGGATCCTAAAAGGGAGCGTGAACACTGAAGCTTTCTTT
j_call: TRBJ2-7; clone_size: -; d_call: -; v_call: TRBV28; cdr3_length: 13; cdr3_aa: CATAGASRDEQYF; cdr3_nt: TGTGCCACCGCGGGTGCCTCTCGGGACGAGCAGTACTTC
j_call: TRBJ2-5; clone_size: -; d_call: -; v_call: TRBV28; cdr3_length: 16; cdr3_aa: CASSSMRRESQETQYF; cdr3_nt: TGTGCCAGCAGTTCCATGCGCAGGGAATCCCAAGAGACCCAGTACTTC
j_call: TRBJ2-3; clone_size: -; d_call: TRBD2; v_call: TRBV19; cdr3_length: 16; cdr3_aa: CASSSRTSGYMDTQYF; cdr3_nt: TGTGCCAGTAGTTCGAGGACTAGCGGGTATATGGATACGCAGTATTTT